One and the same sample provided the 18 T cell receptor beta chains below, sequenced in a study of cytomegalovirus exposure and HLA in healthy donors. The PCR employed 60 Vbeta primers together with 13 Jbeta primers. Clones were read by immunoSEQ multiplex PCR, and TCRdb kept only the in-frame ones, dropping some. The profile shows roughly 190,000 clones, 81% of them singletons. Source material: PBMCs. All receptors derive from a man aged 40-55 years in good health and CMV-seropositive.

In nucleotides, the CDR3 is TGTGCCAGCTCACCACGGAGGGACAGGGGTCACTCTGGAAACACCATATATTTT. It yields the protein CASSPRRDRGHSGNTIYF. The V and J genes are TRBV18 and TRBJ1-3; 10 nucleotides align to TRBD1. Germline V gene lookup returns CDR1 KGHSH and CDR2 LQKENI. J was trimmed by 0 bases and V by 1 base; bases with no gene match: 6. The CDR3 runs to 18 residues.

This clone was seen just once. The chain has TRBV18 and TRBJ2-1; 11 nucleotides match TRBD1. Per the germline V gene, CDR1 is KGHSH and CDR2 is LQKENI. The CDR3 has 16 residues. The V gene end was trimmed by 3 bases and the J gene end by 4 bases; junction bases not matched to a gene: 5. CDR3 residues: CASSPPGQGVYNEQFF. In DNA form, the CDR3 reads TGTGCCAGCTCACCGCCGGGACAGGGGGTATACAATGAGCAGTTCTTC.

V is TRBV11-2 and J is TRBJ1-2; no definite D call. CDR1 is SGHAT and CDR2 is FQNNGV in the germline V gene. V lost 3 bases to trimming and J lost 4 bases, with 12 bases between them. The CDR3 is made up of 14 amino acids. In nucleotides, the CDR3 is TGTGCCAGCAGCTTTATGAACAGTATCTATGGCTACACCTTC. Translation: CASSFMNSIYGYTF.

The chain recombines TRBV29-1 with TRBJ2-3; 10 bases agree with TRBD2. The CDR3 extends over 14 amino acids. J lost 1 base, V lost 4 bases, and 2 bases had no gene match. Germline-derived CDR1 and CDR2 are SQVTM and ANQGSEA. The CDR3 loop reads CSVGGTSGTDTQYF. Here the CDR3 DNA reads TGCAGCGTTGGAGGGACTAGCGGCACAGATACGCAGTATTTT.

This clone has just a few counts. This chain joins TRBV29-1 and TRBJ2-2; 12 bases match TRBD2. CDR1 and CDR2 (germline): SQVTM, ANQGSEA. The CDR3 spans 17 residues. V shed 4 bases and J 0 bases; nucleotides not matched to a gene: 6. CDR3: CSVVVTSGSPNTGELFF. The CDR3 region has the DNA TGCAGCGTTGTGGTGACTAGCGGGAGCCCGAACACCGGGGAGCTGTTTTTT.

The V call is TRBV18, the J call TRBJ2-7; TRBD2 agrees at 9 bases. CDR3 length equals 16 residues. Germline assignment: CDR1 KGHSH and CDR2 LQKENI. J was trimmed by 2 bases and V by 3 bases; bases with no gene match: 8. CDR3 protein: CASSPYSSGTAYEQYF. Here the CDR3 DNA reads TGTGCCAGCTCACCCTACTCTAGCGGGACCGCCTACGAGCAGTACTTC.

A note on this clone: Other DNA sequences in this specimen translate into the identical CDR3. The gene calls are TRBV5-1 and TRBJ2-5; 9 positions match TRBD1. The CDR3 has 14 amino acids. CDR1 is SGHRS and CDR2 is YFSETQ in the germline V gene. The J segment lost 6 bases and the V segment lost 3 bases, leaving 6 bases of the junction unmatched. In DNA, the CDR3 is TGCGCCAGCAGCTCTAGACAGGGGGAGAAGACCCAGTACTTC. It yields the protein CASSSRQGEKTQYF. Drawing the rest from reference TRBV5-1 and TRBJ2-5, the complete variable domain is KAGVTQTPRYLIKTRGQQVTLSCSPISGHRSVSWYQQTPGQGLQFLFEYFSETQRNKGNFPGRFSGRQFSNSRSEMNVSTLELGDSALYLCASSSRQGEKTQYFGPGTRLLVL.

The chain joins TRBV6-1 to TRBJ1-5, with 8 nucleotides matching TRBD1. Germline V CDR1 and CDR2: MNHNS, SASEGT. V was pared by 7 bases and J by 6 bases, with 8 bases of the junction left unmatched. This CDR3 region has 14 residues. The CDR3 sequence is CASTQDRDIQPQHF. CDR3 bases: TGTGCCAGCACCCAGGACAGGGATATTCAGCCCCAGCATTTT.

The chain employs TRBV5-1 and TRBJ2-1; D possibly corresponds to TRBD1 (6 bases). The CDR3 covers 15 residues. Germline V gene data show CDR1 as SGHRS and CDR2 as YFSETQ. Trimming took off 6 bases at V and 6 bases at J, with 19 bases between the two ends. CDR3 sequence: CASTLQPPGANEQFF. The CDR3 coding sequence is TGCGCCAGCACCTTACAGCCCCCAGGGGCCAATGAGCAGTTCTTC.

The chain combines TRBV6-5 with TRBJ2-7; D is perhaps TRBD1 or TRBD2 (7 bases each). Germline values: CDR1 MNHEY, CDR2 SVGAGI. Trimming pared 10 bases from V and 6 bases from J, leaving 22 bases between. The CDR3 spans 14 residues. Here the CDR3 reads CAIRGGTLGSEQYF. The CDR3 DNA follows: TGTGCCATCAGGGGGGGGACTCTGGGGAGCGAGCAGTACTTC.

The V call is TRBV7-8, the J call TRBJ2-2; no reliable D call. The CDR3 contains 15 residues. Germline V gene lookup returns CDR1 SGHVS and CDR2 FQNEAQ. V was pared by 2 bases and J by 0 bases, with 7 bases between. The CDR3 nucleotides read TGTGCCAGCAGCTTATTAATAGCGAACACCGGGGAGCTGTTTTTT. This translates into CASSLLIANTGELFF.

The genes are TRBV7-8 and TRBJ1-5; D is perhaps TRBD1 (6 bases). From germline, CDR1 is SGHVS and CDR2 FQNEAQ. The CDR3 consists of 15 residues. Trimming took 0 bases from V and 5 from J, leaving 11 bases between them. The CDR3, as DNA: TGTGCCAGCAGCTTAGCACAGGGCGTAGATCAGCCCCAGCATTTT. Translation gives CASSLAQGVDQPQHF.

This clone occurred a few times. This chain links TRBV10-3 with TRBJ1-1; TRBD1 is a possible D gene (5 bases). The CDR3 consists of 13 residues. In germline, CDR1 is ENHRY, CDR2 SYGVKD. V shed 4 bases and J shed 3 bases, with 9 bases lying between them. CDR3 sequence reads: CAISGTHHTEAFF. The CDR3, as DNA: TGTGCCATCAGTGGGACACACCACACTGAAGCTTTCTTT.

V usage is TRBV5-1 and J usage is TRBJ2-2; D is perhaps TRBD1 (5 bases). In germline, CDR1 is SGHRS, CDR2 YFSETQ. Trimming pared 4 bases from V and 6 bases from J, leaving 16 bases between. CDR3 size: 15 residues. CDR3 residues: CASSVDWGEAGELFF. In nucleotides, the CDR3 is TGCGCCAGCAGCGTCGATTGGGGCGAGGCCGGGGAGCTGTTTTTT.

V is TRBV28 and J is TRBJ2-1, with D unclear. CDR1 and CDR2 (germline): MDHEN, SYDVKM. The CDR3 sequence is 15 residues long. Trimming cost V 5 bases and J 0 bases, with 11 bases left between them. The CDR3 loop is CASSTSRLSYNEQFF. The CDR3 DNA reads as TGTGCCAGCAGTACCTCCCGACTCTCCTACAATGAGCAGTTCTTC.

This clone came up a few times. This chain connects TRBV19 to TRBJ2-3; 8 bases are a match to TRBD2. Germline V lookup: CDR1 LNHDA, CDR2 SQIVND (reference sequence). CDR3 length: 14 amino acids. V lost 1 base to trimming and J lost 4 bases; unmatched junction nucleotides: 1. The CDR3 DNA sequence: TGTGCCAGTAGTATAGCGGGGGGGGCAGATACGCAGTATTTT. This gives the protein CASSIAGGADTQYF.

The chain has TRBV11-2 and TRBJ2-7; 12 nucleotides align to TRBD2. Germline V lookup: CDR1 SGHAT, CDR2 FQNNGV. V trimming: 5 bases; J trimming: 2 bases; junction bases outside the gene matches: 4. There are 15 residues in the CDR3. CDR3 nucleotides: TGTGCCAGCAGCCAGGGACTAGCGGGCCCCTACGAGCAGTACTTC. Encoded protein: CASSQGLAGPYEQYF.

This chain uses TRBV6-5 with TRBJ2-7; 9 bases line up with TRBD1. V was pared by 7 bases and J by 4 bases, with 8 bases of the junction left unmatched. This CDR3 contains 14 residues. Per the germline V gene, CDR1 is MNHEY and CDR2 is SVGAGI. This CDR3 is CASTNDRGVYEQYF. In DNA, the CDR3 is TGTGCCAGCACGAACGACAGGGGGGTGTACGAGCAGTACTTC.